Below are 7 T cell receptor beta chains sequenced from a single sample in a study of blood T cell repertoires in COVID-19. Here immunoSEQ multiplex PCR was the method, and the copy in TCRdb shows in-frame clones only, minus some. Here the sample spans about 50,000 clones, 85% to 95% being singletons. The sample comprised peripheral blood. The receptors derive from a woman older than 75 with acute or convalescent COVID-19.

This chain connects TRBV4-3 to TRBJ2-1, with 9 bases identical to TRBD2. Trimming took 1 base from V and 0 from J; bases not matched to a gene: 7. CDR1 and CDR2 (germline): LGHNA, YSLEER. This CDR3 region has 18 residues. The CDR3 region has the DNA TGCGCCAGCAGCCAAGGGTTTAGCGGGAGCGGCTCCTACAATGAGCAGTTCTTC. Translating it yields CASSQGFSGSGSYNEQFF.

The gene calls are TRBV30 and TRBJ1-2; 10 bases agree with TRBD1. Trimming removed 4 bases from V and 3 bases from J; junction bases left unmatched: 8. Germline lookup yields CDR1 GTSNPN and CDR2 SVGIG (reference sequence). The CDR3 has 15 amino acids. CDR3 protein: CAWNKGQGMDYGYTF. DNA for the CDR3: TGTGCCTGGAACAAGGGACAGGGGATGGACTATGGCTACACCTTC.

The chain carries TRBV4-2 and TRBJ2-7; 10 bases are shared with TRBD2. CDR3 length equals 15 residues. The J segment lost 7 bases and the V segment lost 6 bases, leaving 12 bases of the junction unmatched. The germline V gene encodes CDR1 LGHNA and CDR2 YNFKEQ. The CDR3 DNA follows: TGTGCCAGCAGACCAGCGGGAGGGACCTTTAGGGAGCAGTACTTC. It specifies CASRPAGGTFREQYF.

This chain connects TRBV19 to TRBJ2-7; TRBD1 agrees at 7 bases. The germline gives CDR1 LNHDA, CDR2 SQIVND (reference sequence). The CDR3 loop spans 14 amino acids. After removal of 4 bases from V and 5 bases from J, the junction contained 8 bases not matched to a gene. As DNA, the CDR3 is TGTGCCAGTAGTAGAAGACAGGGAAGTAACGAGCAGTACTTC. Residues: CASSRRQGSNEQYF.

This clone appeared a single time. The chain links TRBV5-4 to TRBJ1-1, with no clear D. This CDR3 comprises 14 residues. The V end lost 0 bases, the J end lost 1 base, and 7 bases lay between the germline ends. Germline values: CDR1 SGHNT, CDR2 YYREEE (reference sequence). As DNA, the CDR3 is TGTGCCAGCAGCTTGGATCAGGCGAACACTGAAGCTTTCTTT. Protein sequence: CASSLDQANTEAFF.

CDR3 bases: TGTGCCAGCAGCTTGATTGAGGACATTCAGTACTTC. Translating gives CASSLIEDIQYF. The rearrangement joins TRBV11-3 to TRBJ2-4; D is unresolved. Germline V gene sequence: CDR1 SGHNT, CDR2 YENEEA. The CDR3 contains 12 residues. V lost 3 bases, J lost 8 bases, and 8 bases lay in between.

The chain is built from TRBV5-1 and TRBJ1-4; possible D gene TRBD1, 6 bases. The ends were cut back, 5 bases at V and 8 bases at J, with 10 bases in the middle. The CDR3 is 12 amino acids. Germline CDR1 and CDR2: SGHRS and YFSETQ. CDR3 amino acids: CASRQGEEKLFF. CDR3 sequence (DNA): TGCGCCAGCAGACAGGGAGAGGAAAAACTGTTTTTT.